The clone carrying this T cell receptor beta chain was seen only once. Antigen: not known. The data were taken from a study of cytomegalovirus exposure and HLA in healthy donors. Findings of the study overall: The HLA-A and HLA-B alleles of most subjects were reportedly predicted accurately from TCR beta sequences. The only immune exposure information that was available was CMV serostatus. Confirmation in vitro established that a few CMV-associated chains were specific for CMV antigens.

The primer mix had 60 Vbeta and 13 Jbeta primers. The data were produced by immunoSEQ multiplex PCR, yet TCRdb's version contains in-frame clones alone and is incomplete. The sample yields roughly 140,000 clones, around 79% seen once. The CDR3 has 14 amino acids. CDR1 and CDR2 (germline): LGHNA, YSLEER. Trimming stripped 0 bases from V and 8 bases from J, with 11 bases between. Sequenced sample: PBMCs. The chain joins TRBV4-3 to TRBJ2-1; D might be TRBD2 (5 bases). The sequence came from a man younger than 40 in good health and CMV-seropositive. CDR3 in amino acids: CASSQDQEGDEQFF. CDR3 coding DNA: TGCGCCAGCAGCCAAGATCAAGAGGGCGATGAGCAGTTCTTC.